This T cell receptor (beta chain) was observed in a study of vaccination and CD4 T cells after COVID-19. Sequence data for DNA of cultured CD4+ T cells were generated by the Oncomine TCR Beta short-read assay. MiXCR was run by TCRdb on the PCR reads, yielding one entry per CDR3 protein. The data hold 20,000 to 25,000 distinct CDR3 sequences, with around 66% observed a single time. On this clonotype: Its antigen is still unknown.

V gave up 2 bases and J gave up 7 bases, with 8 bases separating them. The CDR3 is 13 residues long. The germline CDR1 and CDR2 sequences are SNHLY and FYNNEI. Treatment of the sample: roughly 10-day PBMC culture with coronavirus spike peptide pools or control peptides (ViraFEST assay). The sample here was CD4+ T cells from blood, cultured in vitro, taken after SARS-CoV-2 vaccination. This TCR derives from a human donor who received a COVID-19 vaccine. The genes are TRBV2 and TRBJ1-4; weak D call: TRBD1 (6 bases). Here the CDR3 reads CASSEQGGEKLFF. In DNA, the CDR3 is TGTGCCAGCAGTGAACAAGGGGGTGAAAAACTGTTTTTT.